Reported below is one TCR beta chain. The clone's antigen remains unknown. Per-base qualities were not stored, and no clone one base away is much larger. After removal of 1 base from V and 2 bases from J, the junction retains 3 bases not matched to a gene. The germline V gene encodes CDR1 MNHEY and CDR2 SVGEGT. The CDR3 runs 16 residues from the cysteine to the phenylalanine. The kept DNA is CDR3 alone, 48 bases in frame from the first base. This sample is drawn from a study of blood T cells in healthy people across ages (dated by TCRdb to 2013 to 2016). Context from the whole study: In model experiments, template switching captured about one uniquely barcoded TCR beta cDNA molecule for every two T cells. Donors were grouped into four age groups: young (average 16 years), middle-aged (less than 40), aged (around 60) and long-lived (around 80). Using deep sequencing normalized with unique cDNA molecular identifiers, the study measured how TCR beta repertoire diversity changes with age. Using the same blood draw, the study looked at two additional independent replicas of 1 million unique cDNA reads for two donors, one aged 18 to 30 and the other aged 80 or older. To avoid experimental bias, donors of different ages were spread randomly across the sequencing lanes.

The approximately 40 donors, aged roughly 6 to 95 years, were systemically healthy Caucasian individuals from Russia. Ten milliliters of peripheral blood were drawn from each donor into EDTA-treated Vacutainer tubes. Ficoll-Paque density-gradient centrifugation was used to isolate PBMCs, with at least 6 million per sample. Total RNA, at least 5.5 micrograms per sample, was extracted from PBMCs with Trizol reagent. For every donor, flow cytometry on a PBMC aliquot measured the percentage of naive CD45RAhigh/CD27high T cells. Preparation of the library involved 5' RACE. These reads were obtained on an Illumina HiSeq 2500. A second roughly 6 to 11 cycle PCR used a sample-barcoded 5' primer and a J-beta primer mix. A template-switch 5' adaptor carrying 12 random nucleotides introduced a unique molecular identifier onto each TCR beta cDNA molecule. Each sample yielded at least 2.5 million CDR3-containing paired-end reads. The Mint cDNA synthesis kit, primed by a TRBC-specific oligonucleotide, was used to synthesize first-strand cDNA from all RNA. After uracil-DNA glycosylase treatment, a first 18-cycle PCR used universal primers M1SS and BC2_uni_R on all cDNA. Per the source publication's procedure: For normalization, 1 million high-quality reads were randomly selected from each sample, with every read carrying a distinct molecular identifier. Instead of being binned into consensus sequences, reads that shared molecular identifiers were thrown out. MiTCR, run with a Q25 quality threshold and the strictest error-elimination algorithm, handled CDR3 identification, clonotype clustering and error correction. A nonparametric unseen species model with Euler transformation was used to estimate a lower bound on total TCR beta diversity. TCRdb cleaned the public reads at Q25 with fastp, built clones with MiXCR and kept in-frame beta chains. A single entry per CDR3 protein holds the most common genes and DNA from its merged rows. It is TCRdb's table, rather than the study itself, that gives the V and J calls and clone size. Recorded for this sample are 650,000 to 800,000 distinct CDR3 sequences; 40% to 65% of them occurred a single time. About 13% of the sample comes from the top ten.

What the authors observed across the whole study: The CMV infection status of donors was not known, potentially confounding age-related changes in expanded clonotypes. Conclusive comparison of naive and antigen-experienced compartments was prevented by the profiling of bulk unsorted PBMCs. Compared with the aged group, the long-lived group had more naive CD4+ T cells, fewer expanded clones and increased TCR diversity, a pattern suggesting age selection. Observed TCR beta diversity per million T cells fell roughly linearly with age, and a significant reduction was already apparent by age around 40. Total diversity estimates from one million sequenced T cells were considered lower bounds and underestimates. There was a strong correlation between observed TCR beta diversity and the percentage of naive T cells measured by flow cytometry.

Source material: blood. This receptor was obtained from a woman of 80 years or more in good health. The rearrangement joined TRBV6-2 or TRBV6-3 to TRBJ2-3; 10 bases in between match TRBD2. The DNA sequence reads TGTGCCAGCAGTTACTTAGGACTAGCGGTCACAGATACGCAGTATTTT. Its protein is CASSYLGLAVTDTQYF.